This entry lists 13 T cell receptor beta chains sequenced from one sample in a study of blood T cell repertoires in COVID-19. The repertoire was sequenced with immunoSEQ multiplex PCR; TCRdb's copy has only in-frame clones and lacks some. This table holds 150,000 to 200,000 clones, about 77% found once. The source material was peripheral blood. Source of these receptors: a woman aged 80 or older with active or convalescent COVID-19.

This chain joins TRBV28 and TRBJ1-1, with 11 bases lining up with TRBD1. Germline V gives CDR1 MDHEN, CDR2 SYDVKM. The CDR3 has 15 residues. V shed 6 bases, J shed 5 bases, and the junction held 8 bases outside the gene matches. This CDR3 is CASRADRGRKTEAFF. In DNA, the CDR3 is TGTGCCAGCAGGGCGGACAGGGGGCGAAAAACTGAAGCTTTCTTT.

This clone was recorded only once. The V and J genes are TRBV13 and TRBJ1-6; the match to TRBD1 covers 7 bases. The CDR3 spans 15 residues. The V gene's germline CDR1 is PRHDT and CDR2 FYEKMQ (reference sequence). The V segment lost 5 bases and the J segment 7 bases; nucleotides outside the gene matches: 8. CDR3 region: CASSLRQGNNSPLHF. Written as DNA, the CDR3 is TGTGCCAGCAGCCTCCGACAGGGTAACAATTCACCCCTCCACTTT.

This clone was recorded a few times. The chain joins TRBV5-8 to TRBJ2-1; 11 bases are shared with TRBD2. The germline gives CDR1 SGHTS, CDR2 YDEGEE. The CDR3 extends over 17 amino acids. V was clipped by 0 bases and J by 3 bases; unmatched bases: 5. CDR3 protein: CASSLGLAGGFYNEQFF. CDR3 sequence (DNA): TGTGCCAGCAGCTTGGGGCTAGCGGGGGGATTCTACAATGAGCAGTTCTTC.

The V and J genes are TRBV19 and TRBJ2-5; TRBD1 might be the D (5 bases). This CDR3 region has 17 residues. Trimming cost V 1 base and J 5 bases, with 20 bases left between them. The V gene's germline CDR1 is LNHDA and CDR2 SQIVND (reference sequence). The CDR3 coding sequence is TGTGCCAGTAGTATAGCCGGCGACAGCCCTGGTCGGGAGACCCAGTACTTC. It is translated as CASSIAGDSPGRETQYF. The variable domain in full, with the rest retrieved from reference TRBV19 and TRBJ2-5, is DGGITQSPKYLFRKEGQNVTLSCEQNLNHDAMYWYRQDPGQGLRLIYYSQIVNDFQKGDIAEGYSVSREKKESFPLTVTSAQKNPTAFYLCASSIAGDSPGRETQYFGPGTRLLVL.

This chain joins TRBV4-3 and TRBJ1-2; TRBD1 agrees at 8 bases. Per the germline V gene, CDR1 is LGHNA and CDR2 is YSLEER. The V gene end was trimmed by 0 bases and the J gene end by 2 bases; junction bases not matched to a gene: 11. This CDR3 spans 18 amino acids. The CDR3 loop reads CASSQEFVRQGLNYGYTF. The CDR3 DNA reads as TGCGCCAGCAGCCAAGAGTTCGTTAGACAGGGGTTAAACTATGGCTACACCTTC.

J is TRBJ2-7 and V is TRBV2; 7 bases match TRBD1. The CDR3 runs to 13 residues. The germline V gene encodes CDR1 SNHLY and CDR2 FYNNEI. Germline trimming cut 5 bases from V and 5 bases from J; bases unmatched to any gene: 6. CDR3 sequence: CASSKDRDHEQYF. In DNA, the CDR3 is TGTGCCAGCAGTAAAGACAGGGACCACGAGCAGTACTTC.

The V gene is TRBV30, the J gene TRBJ2-3, with a tentative D call TRBD1 (8 bases). The CDR3 sequence is 15 residues long. V lost 5 bases to trimming and J lost 3 bases, with 18 bases between them. The germline CDR1 and CDR2 sequences are GTSNPN and SVGIG (reference sequence). CDR3 sequence reads: CAWAETGGETDTQYF. CDR3 in DNA: TGTGCCTGGGCCGAAACAGGGGGGGAAACAGATACGCAGTATTTT. Full variable domain (outside the CDR3, taken from reference TRBV30 and TRBJ2-3): SQTIHQWPATLVQPVGSPLSLECTVEGTSNPNLYWYRQAAGRGLQLLFYSVGIGQISSEVPQNLSASRPQDRQFILSSKKLLLSDSGFYLCAWAETGGETDTQYFGPGTRLTVL.

Notes on this clone: At one end the junction does not follow the germline gene, possibly because of a read error. The chain employs TRBV6-6 and TRBJ2-1, with D uncertain. CDR3 size: 13 residues. CDR1 MNHNY and CDR2 SVGAGI come from the germline V gene (reference sequence). CDR3 residues: CASSDQKDNGQFF. The DNA for the CDR3 is TGTGCCAGCAGTGACCAGAAAGACAATGGGCAGTTCTTC.

This clone was seen once. The genes are TRBV7-2 and TRBJ1-1; 9 nucleotides align to TRBD1. Germline V CDR1 and CDR2: SGHTA, FQGNSA. The ends lost 5 bases at V and 4 bases at J; junction bases unmatched: 8. CDR3 length equals 15 residues. As DNA, the CDR3 is TGTGCCAGCAGCCCCATTTTGACAGGGGGCACTGAAGCTTTCTTT. Amino acids: CASSPILTGGTEAFF. Based on the CDR3 plus reference TRBV7-2 and TRBJ1-1, the full variable domain is GAGVSQSPSNKVTEKGKDVELRCDPISGHTALYWYRQSLGQGLEFLIYFQGNSAPDKSGLPSDRFSAERTGGSVSTLTIQRTQQEDSAVYLCASSPILTGGTEAFFGQGTRLTVV.

This chain connects TRBV15 to TRBJ1-1; 9 bases line up with TRBD1. J lost 6 bases, V lost 8 bases, and 16 bases had no gene match. This CDR3 has 16 amino acids. Germline V gene sequence: CDR1 LNHNV, CDR2 YYDKDF (reference sequence). The CDR3 loop reads CATFDSDRGLLAEAFF. The CDR3 nucleotides are TGTGCCACCTTCGATTCCGACAGGGGGTTGCTCGCTGAAGCTTTCTTT.

The gene calls are TRBV5-1 and TRBJ1-5, with TRBD1 identical over 10 bases. Germline trimming cut 3 bases from V and 7 bases from J; bases unmatched to any gene: 7. CDR3 length: 15 amino acids. Germline V gene lookup returns CDR1 SGHRS and CDR2 YFSETQ. The CDR3 spells CASSSGTGVGQPQHF. In DNA form, the CDR3 reads TGCGCCAGCAGCTCAGGGACAGGGGTTGGGCAGCCCCAGCATTTT. The whole variable domain, filled in from reference TRBV5-1 and TRBJ1-5, reads KAGVTQTPRYLIKTRGQQVTLSCSPISGHRSVSWYQQTPGQGLQFLFEYFSETQRNKGNFPGRFSGRQFSNSRSEMNVSTLELGDSALYLCASSSGTGVGQPQHFGDGTRLSIL.

The chain recombines TRBV28 with TRBJ1-5; D is perhaps TRBD1 (5 bases). With 6 bases removed from V and 2 bases from J, the gap between germline ends came to 11 bases. There are 14 residues in the CDR3. CDR1 is MDHEN, CDR2 SYDVKM, per germline. For the CDR3, the DNA is TGTGCCAGCAGCGACAGCTTCCGCAATCAGCCCCAGCATTTT. It yields the protein CASSDSFRNQPQHF.

This chain connects TRBV11-2 to TRBJ1-4; 9 nucleotides align to TRBD1. V was clipped by 1 base and J by 4 bases; unmatched bases: 1. CDR3 length equals 15 residues. Germline loops: CDR1 SGHAT, CDR2 FQNNGV. CDR3: CASSLGGQGNEKLFF. The CDR3 DNA sequence: TGTGCCAGCAGCTTAGGGGGACAGGGTAATGAAAAACTGTTTTTT.